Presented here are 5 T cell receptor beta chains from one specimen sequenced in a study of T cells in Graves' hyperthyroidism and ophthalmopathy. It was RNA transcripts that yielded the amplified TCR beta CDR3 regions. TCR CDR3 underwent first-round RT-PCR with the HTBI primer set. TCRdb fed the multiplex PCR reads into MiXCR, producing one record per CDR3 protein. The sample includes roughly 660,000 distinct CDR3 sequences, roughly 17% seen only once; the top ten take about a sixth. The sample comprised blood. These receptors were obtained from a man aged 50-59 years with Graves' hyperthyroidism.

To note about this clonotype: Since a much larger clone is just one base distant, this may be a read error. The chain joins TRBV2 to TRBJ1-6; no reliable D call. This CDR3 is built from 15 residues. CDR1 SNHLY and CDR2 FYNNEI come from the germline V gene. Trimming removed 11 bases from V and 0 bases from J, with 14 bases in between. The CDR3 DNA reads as TGTGCCGGCCACGCAACGAGCTCCTATAATTCACCCCTCCACTTT. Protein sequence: CAGHATSSYNSPLHF.

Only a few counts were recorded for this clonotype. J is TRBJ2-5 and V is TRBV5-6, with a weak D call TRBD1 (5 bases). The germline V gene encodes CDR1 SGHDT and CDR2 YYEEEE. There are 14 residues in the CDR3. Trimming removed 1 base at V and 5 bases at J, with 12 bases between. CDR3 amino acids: CASSLTGKVETQYF. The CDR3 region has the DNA TGTGCCAGCAGCTTGACAGGAAAGGTGGAGACCCAGTACTTC.

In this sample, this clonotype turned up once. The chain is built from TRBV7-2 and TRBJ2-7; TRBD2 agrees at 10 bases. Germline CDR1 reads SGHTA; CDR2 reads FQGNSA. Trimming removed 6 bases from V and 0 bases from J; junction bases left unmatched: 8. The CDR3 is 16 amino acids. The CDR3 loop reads CASSSLAGWSSYEQYF. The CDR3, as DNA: TGTGCCAGCAGTTCACTAGCGGGGTGGAGCTCCTACGAGCAGTACTTC.

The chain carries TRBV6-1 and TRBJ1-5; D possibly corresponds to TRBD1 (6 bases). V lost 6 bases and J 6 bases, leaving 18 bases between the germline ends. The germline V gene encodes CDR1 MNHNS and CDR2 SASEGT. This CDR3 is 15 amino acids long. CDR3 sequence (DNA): TGTGCCAGCAGGGGGGACATTCAAACCAGTCAGCCCCAGCATTTT. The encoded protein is CASRGDIQTSQPQHF.

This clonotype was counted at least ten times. The CDR3 sequence is CASSTGLAGDQETQYF. The CDR3 DNA follows: TGCGCCAGCAGCACGGGACTAGCGGGAGACCAAGAGACCCAGTACTTC. This chain connects TRBV4-1 to TRBJ2-5; 14 bases line up with TRBD2. Per germline, CDR1 MGHRA and CDR2 YSYEKL. The CDR3 has 16 amino acids. Germline trimming cut 5 bases from V and 0 bases from J; bases unmatched to any gene: 2.